Listed below are T cell receptor beta chains from one sample, sequenced in a study of cytomegalovirus exposure and HLA in healthy donors. Repertoires were generated with immunoSEQ multiplex PCR, while TCRdb's copy carries only in-frame clones and drops some. The table shows some 180,000 clones, with 84% occurring only once. The sequencing sample was made of PBMCs. Every receptor here comes from a girl aged 2-10 years in good health and CMV-seropositive. Both conserved end residues are part of each CDR3. The D gene is left open where the match is weak. Clone size, where shown, is once, few, many, or a class for clones that have expanded.

TRBD1 | TRBJ2-2 | NA | TRBV9 | CASSGETGGTGELFF | TGTGCCAGCAGCGGAGAAACAGGGGGCACCGGGGAGCTGTTTTTT
TRBD1 | TRBJ1-2 | NA | TRBV6-6 | CASSWDSSYGYTF | TGTGCCAGCAGTTGGGACAGCTCCTATGGCTACACCTTC
NA | TRBJ2-2 | NA | TRBV10-3 | CAISDPFRTGELFF | TGTGCCATCAGTGATCCTTTTCGGACCGGGGAGCTGTTTTTT
NA | TRBJ2-4 | NA | TRBV11-2 | CASSLELRGRGSKNIQYF | TGTGCCAGCAGCTTAGAGTTAAGGGGGAGGGGGTCCAAAAACATTCAGTACTTC
NA | TRBJ1-2 | NA | TRBV6-1 | CALSSNYGYTF | TGTGCCTTAAGCTCTAACTATGGCTACACCTTC
TRBD2 | TRBJ2-7 | NA | TRBV5-5 | CASSFTSGTYEQYF | TGTGCCAGCAGCTTCACTAGCGGAACCTACGAGCAGTACTTC
NA | TRBJ1-4 | many | TRBV4-1 | CASSQGGGTNEKLFF | TGCGCCAGCAGCCAAGGAGGGGGAACTAATGAAAAACTGTTTTTT
TRBD1 | TRBJ1-1 | NA | TRBV14 | CASSQVIPQGYDTEAFF | TGTGCCAGCAGCCAAGTTATTCCACAGGGGTACGACACTGAAGCTTTCTTT
NA | TRBJ2-5 | NA | TRBV6-5 | CASRDTGMGQYF | TGTGCCAGCAGAGACACAGGGATGGGGCAGTACTTC
NA | TRBJ2-7 | NA | TRBV27 | CASSPKRGGGDGFEQYF | TGTGCCAGCAGTCCAAAGAGGGGGGGAGGGGATGGATTCGAGCAGTACTTC
NA | TRBJ2-3 | once | TRBV20-1 | CSARVSDTQYF | TGCAGTGCTAGAGTCTCGGATACGCAGTATTTT
NA | TRBJ1-1 | many | TRBV2 | CASTWLINAEAFF | TGTGCCAGCACATGGCTCATAAACGCTGAAGCTTTCTTT
NA | TRBJ2-7 | NA | TRBV6-5 | CASSRDKAYEQYF | TGTGCCAGCTCCCGGGACAAAGCCTACGAGCAGTACTTC
NA | TRBJ1-5 | NA | TRBV7-8 | CASSLEGTGNQPQHF | TGTGCCAGCAGCTTAGAAGGTACAGGCAATCAGCCCCAGCATTTT
TRBD2 | TRBJ2-1 | NA | TRBV9 | CASSAGLAGFYNEQFF | TGTGCCAGCAGCGCCGGACTAGCGGGGTTTTACAATGAGCAGTTCTTC
NA | TRBJ1-4 | NA | TRBV9 | CASSVGPANREGEKLFF | TGTGCCAGCAGCGTAGGTCCGGCCAACAGGGAGGGTGAAAAACTGTTTTTT
NA | TRBJ2-7 | NA | TRBV21-1 | CASSKDTYEQYF | TGTGCCAGCAGCAAGGACACCTACGAGCAGTACTTC
TRBD1 | TRBJ2-6 | NA | TRBV7-8 | CASSETLGTGHGANVLTF | TGTGCCAGCAGCGAGACTCTGGGGACAGGCCACGGGGCCAACGTCCTGACTTTC
NA | TRBJ1-4 | NA | TRBV9 | CASSITGAGEKLFF | TGTGCCAGCAGTATTACAGGTGCTGGGGAAAAACTGTTTTTT
NA | TRBJ2-2 | NA | TRBV5-4 | CASSLGGHTNTGELFF | TGTGCCAGCAGCTTGGGGGGACACACGAACACCGGGGAGCTGTTTTTT
TRBD2 | TRBJ2-5 | once | TRBV5-1 | CASSLRFGSGYQETQYF | TGCGCCAGCAGCTTAAGATTTGGTAGCGGGTACCAAGAGACCCAGTACTTC
NA | TRBJ2-7 | NA | TRBV27 | CASSMTDSTYYEQYF | TGTGCCAGCAGTATGACGGACAGTACCTACTACGAGCAGTACTTC
TRBD2 | TRBJ2-7 | NA | TRBV7-6 | CASSSRLAGKEPYEQYF | TGTGCCAGCAGCTCACGACTAGCGGGAAAAGAACCCTACGAGCAGTACTTC
TRBD1 | TRBJ1-2 | NA | TRBV5-1 | CASSPAGGDGYTF | TGCGCCAGCAGCCCCGCAGGGGGAGATGGCTACACCTTC
NA | TRBJ1-4 | NA | TRBV6-4 | CASSSRDTGEKLFF | TGTGCCAGCAGTTCCCGGGACACGGGAGAAAAACTGTTTTTT
TRBD2 | TRBJ2-2 | NA | TRBV27 | CASSLAGGVGELFF | TGTGCCAGCAGTTTAGCGGGAGGGGTCGGGGAGCTGTTTTTT
NA | TRBJ2-3 | NA | TRBV12-5 | CASGPGKDWRTDTQYF | TGTGCTAGTGGTCCCGGGAAAGACTGGCGCACAGATACGCAGTATTTT
NA | TRBJ1-6 | NA | TRBV19 | CASSMNSQNSPLHF | TGTGCCAGTAGTATGAATTCGCAGAATTCACCCCTCCACTTT
TRBD1 | TRBJ2-2 | few | TRBV5-1 | CASSFSELRTGSTGELFF | TGCGCCAGCAGCTTCTCGGAGCTTAGGACAGGGTCCACCGGGGAGCTGTTTTTT
NA | TRBJ2-6 | NA | TRBV15 | CATSRDTYSGANVLTF | TGTGCCACCAGCAGGGACACCTACTCTGGGGCCAACGTCCTGACTTTC
TRBD1 | TRBJ2-1 | NA | TRBV15 | CATSKGRDSSYNEQFF | TGTGCCACCAGCAAAGGCCGGGACAGCTCCTACAATGAGCAGTTCTTC
NA | TRBJ1-1 | few | TRBV30 | CAWSARGGYEAFF | TGTGCCTGGAGTGCCCGCGGGGGATATGAAGCTTTCTTT
TRBD1 | TRBJ2-2 | NA | TRBV2 | CASSELGGDGELFF | TGTGCCAGCAGTGAACTAGGGGGCGACGGGGAGCTGTTTTTT
TRBD2 | TRBJ2-5 | NA | TRBV19 | CASSILAGSTQETQYF | TGTGCCAGTAGTATACTAGCGGGATCTACCCAAGAGACCCAGTACTTC
NA | TRBJ2-4 | NA | TRBV18 | CASSSRPGGVQYF | TGTGCCAGCTCATCCCGACCAGGAGGTGTTCAGTACTTC
NA | TRBJ1-1 | few | TRBV5-6 | CASHLAAGIGEAFF | TGTGCCAGCCACCTGGCCGCGGGCATCGGTGAAGCTTTCTTT
NA | TRBJ1-5 | few | TRBV4-1 | CASSQDPQGSSNQPQHF | TGCGCCAGCAGCCAGGACCCACAGGGCTCTAGCAATCAGCCCCAGCATTTT
NA | TRBJ2-1 | NA | TRBV6-6 | CASSLAGKAYNEQFF | TGTGCCAGCAGTTTGGCGGGGAAAGCCTACAATGAGCAGTTCTTC
TRBD2 | TRBJ2-2 | NA | TRBV7-9 | CASSQVGGRARSTGELFF | TGTGCCAGCAGCCAGGTCGGCGGGAGGGCCAGGTCAACCGGGGAGCTGTTTTTT
NA | TRBJ1-4 | NA | TRBV28 | CASSPPTEGLEKLFF | TGTGCCAGCAGCCCGCCGACTGAAGGTCTCGAAAAACTGTTTTTT
NA | TRBJ1-6 | NA | TRBV28 | CASSLSLQSRHSPLHF | TGTGCCAGCAGTTTATCCCTACAGAGCCGCCATTCACCCCTCCACTTT
TRBD2 | TRBJ2-3 | NA | TRBV5-1 | CAGSQRERGDTQYF | TGCGCCGGCAGCCAGCGGGAGAGGGGAGATACGCAGTATTTT
NA | TRBJ1-1 | few | TRBV5-1 | CASSLDPGLNTEAFF | TGCGCCAGCAGCTTGGATCCGGGGTTGAACACTGAAGCTTTCTTT
TRBD2 | TRBJ2-5 | NA | TRBV7-6 | CASSGTSGRRETQYF | TGTGCCAGCAGCGGGACTAGCGGGAGGAGAGAGACCCAGTACTTC
NA | TRBJ1-2 | NA | TRBV5-4 | CASSPTPGTGANYGYTF | TGTGCCAGCAGCCCGACGCCCGGGACGGGGGCTAACTATGGCTACACCTTC
TRBD2 | TRBJ2-5 | NA | TRBV5-6 | CASSLGPLAGGETQYF | TGTGCCAGCAGCTTGGGCCCCCTAGCGGGAGGAGAGACCCAGTACTTC
NA | TRBJ2-7 | NA | TRBV5-1 | CASSFQGHEQYF | TGCGCCAGCAGCTTTCAGGGTCACGAGCAGTACTTC
NA | TRBJ1-2 | NA | TRBV9 | CASSATVLYGGYTF | TGTGCCAGCAGCGCGACAGTGCTCTATGGTGGCTACACCTTC
NA | TRBJ2-5 | NA | TRBV11-3 | CASSSGVTAQETQYF | TGTGCCAGCAGCTCAGGGGTGACCGCCCAAGAGACCCAGTACTTC
NA | TRBJ2-1 | NA | TRBV11-3 | CASGLASGFEQFF | TGTGCCAGCGGGCTAGCGTCAGGCTTTGAGCAGTTCTTC
NA | TRBJ2-5 | NA | TRBV21-1 | CASSRPGQDEETQYF | TGTGCCAGCAGCAGACCGGGACAGGACGAAGAGACCCAGTACTTC
TRBD2 | TRBJ2-3 | once | TRBV7-9 | CASSFAGAGDTQYF | TGTGCCAGCAGCTTTGCGGGAGCGGGAGATACGCAGTATTTT
TRBD1 | TRBJ2-5 | once | TRBV15 | CATSSRIRTGGRETQYF | TGTGCCACCAGCAGCAGGATTCGGACAGGGGGCAGGGAGACCCAGTACTTC
TRBD1 | TRBJ1-1 | NA | TRBV27 | CASSESSGTGALEAFF | TGTGCCAGCTCTGAAAGCTCCGGGACAGGGGCCCTTGAAGCTTTCTTT